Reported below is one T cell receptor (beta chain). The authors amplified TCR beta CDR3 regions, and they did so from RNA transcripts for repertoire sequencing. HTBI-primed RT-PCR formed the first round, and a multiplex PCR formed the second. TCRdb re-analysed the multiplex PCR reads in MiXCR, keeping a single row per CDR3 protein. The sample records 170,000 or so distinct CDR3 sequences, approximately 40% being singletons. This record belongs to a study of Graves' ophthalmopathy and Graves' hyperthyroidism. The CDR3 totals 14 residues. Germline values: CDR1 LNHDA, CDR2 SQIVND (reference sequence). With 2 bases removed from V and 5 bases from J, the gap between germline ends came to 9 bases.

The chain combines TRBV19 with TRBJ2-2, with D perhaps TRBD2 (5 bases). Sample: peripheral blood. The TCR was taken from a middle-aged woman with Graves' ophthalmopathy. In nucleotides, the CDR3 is TGTGCCAGTAGTATAACGAGCGGTACCGGGGAGCTGTTTTTT. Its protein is CASSITSGTGELFF.